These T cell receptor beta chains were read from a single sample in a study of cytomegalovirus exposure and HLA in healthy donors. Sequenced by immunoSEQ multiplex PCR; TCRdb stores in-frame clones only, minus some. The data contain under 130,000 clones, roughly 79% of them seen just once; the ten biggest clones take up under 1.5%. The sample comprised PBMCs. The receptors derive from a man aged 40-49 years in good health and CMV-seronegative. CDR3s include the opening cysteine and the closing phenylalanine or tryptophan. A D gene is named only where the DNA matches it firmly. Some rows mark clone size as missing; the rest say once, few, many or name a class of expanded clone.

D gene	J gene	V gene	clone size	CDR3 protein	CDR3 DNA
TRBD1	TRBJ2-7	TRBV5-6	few	CASLGTGLSYEQYF	TGTGCCAGCTTGGGGACAGGACTCTCCTACGAGCAGTACTTC
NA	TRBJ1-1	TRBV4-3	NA	CASSRLGGTEAFF	TGCGCCAGCAGCCGCCTAGGGGGCACTGAAGCTTTCTTT
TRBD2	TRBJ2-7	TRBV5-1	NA	CASSEYPGTTYEQYF	TGCGCCAGCAGCGAATACCCCGGGACTACCTACGAGCAGTACTTC
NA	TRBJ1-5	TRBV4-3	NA	CASSQEAQGVWPQHF	TGCGCCAGCAGCCAAGAAGCACAGGGAGTGTGGCCCCAGCATTTT
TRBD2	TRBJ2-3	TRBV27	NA	CASSLSVGGSGDTQYF	TGTGCCAGCAGTTTATCGGTGGGGGGGTCCGGAGATACGCAGTATTTT
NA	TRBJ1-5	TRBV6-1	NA	CASSVYRDPYSNQPQHF	TGTGCCAGCAGTGTGTACAGGGACCCATATAGCAATCAGCCCCAGCATTTT
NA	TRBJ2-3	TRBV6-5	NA	CASSSVQTRDTQYF	TGTGCCAGCAGTTCCGTACAGACGAGAGATACGCAGTATTTT
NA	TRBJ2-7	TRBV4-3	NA	CASSQDNFSAGSYEQYF	TGCGCCAGCAGCCAAGATAACTTTTCGGCAGGCTCCTACGAGCAGTACTTC
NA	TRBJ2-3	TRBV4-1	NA	CASSQVLRTDTQYF	TGCGCCAGCAGCCAAGTTCTCCGCACAGATACGCAGTATTTT
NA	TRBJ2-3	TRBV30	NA	CAGLDRSTDTQYF	TGTGCCGGATTAGACAGGAGCACAGATACGCAGTATTTT
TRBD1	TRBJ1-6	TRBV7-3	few	CASAGTGESPLHF	TGTGCCAGCGCCGGGACAGGGGAATCACCCCTCCACTTT
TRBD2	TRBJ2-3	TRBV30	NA	CAWSVLGSGSDTQYF	TGTGCCTGGAGTGTATTGGGTAGCGGGAGTGATACGCAGTATTTT
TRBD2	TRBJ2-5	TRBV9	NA	CASASGGEETQYF	TGTGCCTCGGCTAGCGGGGGGGAAGAGACCCAGTACTTC
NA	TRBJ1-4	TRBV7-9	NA	CASGPGTFEKLFF	TGTGCCAGCGGACCCGGGACATTTGAAAAACTGTTTTTT
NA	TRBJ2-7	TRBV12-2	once	CASRQIGQGKSYEQYF	TGTGCAAGTCGTCAAATTGGACAGGGTAAATCCTACGAGCAGTACTTC
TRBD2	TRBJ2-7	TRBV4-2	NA	CASSQTSSGGANEQYF	TGTGCCAGCAGCCAAACCTCTAGCGGGGGGGCCAACGAGCAGTACTTC
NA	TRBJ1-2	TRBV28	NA	CATSDGYTF	TGTGCCACCTCAGATGGCTACACCTTC
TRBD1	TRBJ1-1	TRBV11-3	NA	CASSWMDRGDTEAFF	TGTGCCAGCAGCTGGATGGACAGGGGGGACACTGAAGCTTTCTTT
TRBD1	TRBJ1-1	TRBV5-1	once	CASSLSQGENTEAFF	TGCGCCAGCAGCTTATCCCAGGGGGAGAACACTGAAGCTTTCTTT
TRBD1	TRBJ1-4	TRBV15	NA	CATSRDHRGGEKLFF	TGTGCCACCAGCAGAGATCACAGGGGAGGAGAAAAACTGTTTTTT
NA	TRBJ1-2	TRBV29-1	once	CSVGPQGDYGYTF	TGCAGCGTTGGTCCGCAGGGTGACTATGGCTACACCTTC
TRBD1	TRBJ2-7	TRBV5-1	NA	CASSFWTGDYEQYF	TGCGCCAGCAGCTTCTGGACAGGAGATTACGAGCAGTACTTC
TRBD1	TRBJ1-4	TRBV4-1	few	CASSQSGTGGEKLFF	TGCGCCAGCAGCCAATCCGGGACAGGGGGTGAAAAACTGTTTTTT
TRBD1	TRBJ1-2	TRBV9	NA	CASSGTGEDGYTF	TGTGCCAGCTCCGGGACAGGGGAGGATGGCTACACCTTC
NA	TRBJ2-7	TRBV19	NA	CASSSNPHKAGIYEQYF	TGTGCCAGTAGTTCTAATCCCCATAAAGCAGGAATCTACGAGCAGTACTTC
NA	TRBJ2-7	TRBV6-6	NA	CASSYDSGFFHEQYF	TGTGCCAGCAGTTACGATTCGGGGTTTTTCCACGAGCAGTACTTC